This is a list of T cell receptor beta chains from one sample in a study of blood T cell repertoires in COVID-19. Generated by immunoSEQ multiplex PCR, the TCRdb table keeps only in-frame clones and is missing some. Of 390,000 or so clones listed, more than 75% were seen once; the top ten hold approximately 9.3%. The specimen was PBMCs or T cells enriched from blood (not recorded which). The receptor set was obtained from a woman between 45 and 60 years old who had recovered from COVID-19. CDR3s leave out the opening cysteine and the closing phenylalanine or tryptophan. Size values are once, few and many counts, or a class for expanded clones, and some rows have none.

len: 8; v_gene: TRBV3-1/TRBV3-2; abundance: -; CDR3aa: ASGTTEAF
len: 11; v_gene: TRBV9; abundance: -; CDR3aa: ASSVGENYGYT
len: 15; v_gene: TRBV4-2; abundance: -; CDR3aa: ASSQRTSGGSYNEQF
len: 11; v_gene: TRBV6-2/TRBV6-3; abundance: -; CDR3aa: ASSYDRYSPLH
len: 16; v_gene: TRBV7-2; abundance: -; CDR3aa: ASSLALSRGAYTDTQY
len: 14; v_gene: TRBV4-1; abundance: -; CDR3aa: ASSPTLMERGSPLH
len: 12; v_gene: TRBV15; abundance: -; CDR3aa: ATGRGTDNYGYT
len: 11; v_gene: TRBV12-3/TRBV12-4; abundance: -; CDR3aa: ASKGDLNTEAF
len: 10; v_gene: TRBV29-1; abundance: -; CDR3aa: SVLWGGTEAF
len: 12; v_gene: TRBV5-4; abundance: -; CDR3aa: ASSRTGGVRGYT
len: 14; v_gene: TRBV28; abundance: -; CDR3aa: ASSNGLGGGQETQY
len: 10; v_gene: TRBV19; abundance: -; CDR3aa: ASSGDLDTQY
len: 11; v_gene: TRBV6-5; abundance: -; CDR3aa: ATAGRVNSPLH
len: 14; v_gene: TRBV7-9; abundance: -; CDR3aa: ASSTPRGQGAGGYT
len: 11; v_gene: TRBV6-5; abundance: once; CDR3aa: ASNTPGNTEAF
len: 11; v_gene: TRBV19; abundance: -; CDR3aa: ASRGRGSYEQY